The clone carrying this TCR beta chain showed up just a few times. Its antigen is unidentified. This sample stems from a study of OX40 agonist ivuxolimab in advanced cancers. Overall study context: Treatment received earlier with anti-PD-1, anti-PD-L1 or anti-CTLA-4 agents was allowed, and 40% had some. Findings and limits, study-wide: The authors did not determine the antigen specificity of the expanded peripheral T cells. Researchers report that CD8+ T cells had, on average, more expanded clones than CD4+.

The V end was cut by 4 bases, the J end by 1 base, with 7 bases between. The CDR3 spans 13 residues. Germline V gene sequence: CDR1 KGHSH, CDR2 LQKENI. The data were produced by immunoSEQ multiplex PCR, yet TCRdb's version contains in-frame clones alone and is incomplete. The data contain 60,000 to 85,000 clones, about 92% of them singletons. Researchers took blood at baseline, on cycle 4 day 1, and on cycle 7 day 1. J is TRBJ2-5 and V is TRBV18, with D uncertain. The sequence was collected from an adult with an advanced solid tumor such as melanoma, head and neck, liver or kidney cancer. The sequencing used CD4+ or CD8+ T cells sorted from blood, collected in a trial of the OX40 agonist ivuxolimab. The CDR3: CASSLLSQETQYF. The DNA of the CDR3 is TGTGCCAGCTCACTACTCAGCCAAGAGACCCAGTACTTC. Complete variable domain (other parts from reference TRBV18 and TRBJ2-5): NAGVMQNPRHLVRRRGQEARLRCSPMKGHSHVYWYRQLPEEGLKFMVYLQKENIIDESGMPKERFSAEFPKEGPSILRIQQVVRGDSAAYFCASSLLSQETQYFGPGTRLLVL.